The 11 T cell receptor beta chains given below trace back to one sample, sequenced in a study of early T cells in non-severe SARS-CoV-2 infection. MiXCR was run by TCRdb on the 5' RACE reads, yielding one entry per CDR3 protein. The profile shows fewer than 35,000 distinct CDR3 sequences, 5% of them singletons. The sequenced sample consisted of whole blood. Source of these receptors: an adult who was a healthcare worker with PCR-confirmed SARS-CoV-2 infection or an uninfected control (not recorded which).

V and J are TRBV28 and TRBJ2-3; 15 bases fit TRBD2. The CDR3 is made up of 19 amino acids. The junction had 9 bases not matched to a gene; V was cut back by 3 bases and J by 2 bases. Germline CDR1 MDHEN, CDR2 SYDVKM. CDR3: CASSLTGTSGGSYTDTQYF. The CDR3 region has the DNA TGTGCCAGCAGTTTGACCGGGACTAGCGGGGGGTCATACACAGATACGCAGTATTTT.

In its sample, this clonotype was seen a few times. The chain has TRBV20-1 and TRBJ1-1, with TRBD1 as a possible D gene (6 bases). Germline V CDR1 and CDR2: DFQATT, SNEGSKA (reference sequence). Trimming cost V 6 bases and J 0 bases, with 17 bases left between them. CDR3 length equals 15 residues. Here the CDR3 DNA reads TGCAGTGCCGACCCGAGGGGGGTGATGAACACTGAAGCTTTCTTT. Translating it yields CSADPRGVMNTEAFF.

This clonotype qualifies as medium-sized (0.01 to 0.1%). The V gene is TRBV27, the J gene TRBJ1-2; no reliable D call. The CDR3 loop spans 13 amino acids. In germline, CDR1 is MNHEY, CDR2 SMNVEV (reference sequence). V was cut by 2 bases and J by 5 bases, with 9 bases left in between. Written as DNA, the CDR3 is TGTGCCAGCAGTTTAGCAGGCCAATATGGCTACACCTTC. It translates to CASSLAGQYGYTF.

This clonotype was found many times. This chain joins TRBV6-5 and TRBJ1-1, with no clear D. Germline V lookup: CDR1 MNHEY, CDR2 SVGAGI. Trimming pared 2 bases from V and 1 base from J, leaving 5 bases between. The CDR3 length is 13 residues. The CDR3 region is CASSYGSNTEAFF. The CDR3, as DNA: TGTGCCAGCAGTTACGGATCGAACACTGAAGCTTTCTTT.

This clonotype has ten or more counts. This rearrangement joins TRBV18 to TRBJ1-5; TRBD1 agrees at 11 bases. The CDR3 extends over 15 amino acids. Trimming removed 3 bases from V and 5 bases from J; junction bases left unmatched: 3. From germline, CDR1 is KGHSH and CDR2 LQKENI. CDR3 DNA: TGTGCCAGCTCACCCCGGACAGGGGGCGATCAGCCCCAGCATTTT. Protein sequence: CASSPRTGGDQPQHF.

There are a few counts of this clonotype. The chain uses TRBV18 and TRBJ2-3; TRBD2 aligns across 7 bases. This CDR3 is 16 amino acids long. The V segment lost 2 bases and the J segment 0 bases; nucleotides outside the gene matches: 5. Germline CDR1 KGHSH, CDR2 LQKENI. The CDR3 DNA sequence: TGTGCCAGCTCACCATCCTGGCGGGGGAGCACAGATACGCAGTATTTT. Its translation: CASSPSWRGSTDTQYF.

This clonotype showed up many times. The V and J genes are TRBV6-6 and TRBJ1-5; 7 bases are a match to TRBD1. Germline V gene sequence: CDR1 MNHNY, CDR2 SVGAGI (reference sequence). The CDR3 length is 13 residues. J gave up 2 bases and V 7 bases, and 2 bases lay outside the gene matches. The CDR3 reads CASTDRGNQPQHF. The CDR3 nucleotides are TGTGCCAGCACTGACAGGGGCAATCAGCCCCAGCATTTT.

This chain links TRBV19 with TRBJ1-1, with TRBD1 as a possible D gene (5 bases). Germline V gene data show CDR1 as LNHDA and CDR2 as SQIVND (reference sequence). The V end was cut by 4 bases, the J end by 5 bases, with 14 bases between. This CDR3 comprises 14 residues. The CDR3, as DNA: TGTGCCAGTAGTAGGGCAGGGAGGAATACTGAAGCTTTCTTT. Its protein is CASSRAGRNTEAFF.

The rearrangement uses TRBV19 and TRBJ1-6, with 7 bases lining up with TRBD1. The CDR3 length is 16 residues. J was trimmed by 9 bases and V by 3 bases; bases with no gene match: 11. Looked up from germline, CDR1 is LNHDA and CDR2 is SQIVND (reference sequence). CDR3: CASSMEGGQLSSPLHF. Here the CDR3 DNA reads TGTGCCAGTAGTATGGAAGGGGGACAGCTTTCTTCACCCCTCCACTTT.

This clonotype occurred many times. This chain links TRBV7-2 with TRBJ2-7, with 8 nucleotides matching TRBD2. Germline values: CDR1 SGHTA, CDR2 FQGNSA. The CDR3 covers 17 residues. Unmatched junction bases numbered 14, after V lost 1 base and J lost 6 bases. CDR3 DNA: TGTGCCAGCAGCTTAGGGCCCGGGAGGGATGGTTCTGGCGAGCAGTACTTC. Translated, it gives CASSLGPGRDGSGEQYF. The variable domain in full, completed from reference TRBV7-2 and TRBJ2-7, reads GAGVSQSPSNKVTEKGKDVELRCDPISGHTALYWYRQSLGQGLEFLIYFQGNSAPDKSGLPSDRFSAERTGGSVSTLTIQRTQQEDSAVYLCASSLGPGRDGSGEQYFGPGTRLTVT.

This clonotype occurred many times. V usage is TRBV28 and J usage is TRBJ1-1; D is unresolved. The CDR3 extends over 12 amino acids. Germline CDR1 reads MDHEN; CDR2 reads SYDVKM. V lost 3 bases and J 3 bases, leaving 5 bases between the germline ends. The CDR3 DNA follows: TGTGCCAGCAGTTTGGGGTACACTGAAGCTTTCTTT. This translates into CASSLGYTEAFF.